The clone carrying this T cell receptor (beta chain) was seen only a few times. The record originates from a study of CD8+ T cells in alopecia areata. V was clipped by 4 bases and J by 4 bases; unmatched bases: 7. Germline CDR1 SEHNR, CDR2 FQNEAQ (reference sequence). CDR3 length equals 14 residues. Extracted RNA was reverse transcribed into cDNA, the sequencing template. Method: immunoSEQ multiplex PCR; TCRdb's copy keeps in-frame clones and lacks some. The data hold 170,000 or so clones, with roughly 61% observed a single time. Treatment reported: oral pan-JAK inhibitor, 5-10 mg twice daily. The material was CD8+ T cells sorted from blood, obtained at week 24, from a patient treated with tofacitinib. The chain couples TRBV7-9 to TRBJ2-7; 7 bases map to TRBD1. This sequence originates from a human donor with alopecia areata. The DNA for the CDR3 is TGTGCCAGCAGCTGGCCGGGACAGACGTACGAGCAGTACTTC. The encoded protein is CASSWPGQTYEQYF.